This entry is about one T cell receptor beta chain. This sample is drawn from a study of cytomegalovirus exposure and HLA in healthy donors. This CDR3 comprises 15 residues. Germline lookup yields CDR1 MNHEY and CDR2 SVGAGI. V shed 7 bases and J 2 bases; nucleotides not matched to a gene: 8. 13 Jbeta primers and 60 Vbeta primers were used for the PCR. TCRdb's copy holds only in-frame clones and misses some; the assay was immunoSEQ multiplex PCR. Among over 100,000 clones listed, 70% to 85% were seen once. The chain couples TRBV6-5 to TRBJ2-7; 10 bases line up with TRBD2. This TCR was sampled from a female donor in good health and CMV-seronegative. Sequencing was carried out using PBMCs. This CDR3 is CASNSPSGGTYEQYF. DNA of the CDR3: TGTGCCAGCAACAGTCCTAGCGGGGGAACCTACGAGCAGTACTTC.